This T cell receptor (beta chain) originates from a study of blood T cell repertoires in COVID-19. This clone has only a few counts. Per the germline V gene, CDR1 is SGHNT and CDR2 is YYREEE (reference sequence). Trimming took off 5 bases at V and 2 bases at J, with 13 bases between the two ends. The CDR3 loop spans 14 amino acids. Libraries were prepared by immunoSEQ multiplex PCR; TCRdb keeps only in-frame clonotypes and omits some of them. The profile shows fewer than 110,000 clones, roughly 87% of them singletons. The sample was peripheral blood. This TCR came from a human donor in a cohort sampled during active COVID-19. The rearrangement joins TRBV5-4 to TRBJ1-2; D may be TRBD1 (5 bases). The CDR3 region has the DNA TGTGCCAGCAGGATTCAGGGTATAAACTATGGCTACACCTTC. The encoded protein is CASRIQGINYGYTF.